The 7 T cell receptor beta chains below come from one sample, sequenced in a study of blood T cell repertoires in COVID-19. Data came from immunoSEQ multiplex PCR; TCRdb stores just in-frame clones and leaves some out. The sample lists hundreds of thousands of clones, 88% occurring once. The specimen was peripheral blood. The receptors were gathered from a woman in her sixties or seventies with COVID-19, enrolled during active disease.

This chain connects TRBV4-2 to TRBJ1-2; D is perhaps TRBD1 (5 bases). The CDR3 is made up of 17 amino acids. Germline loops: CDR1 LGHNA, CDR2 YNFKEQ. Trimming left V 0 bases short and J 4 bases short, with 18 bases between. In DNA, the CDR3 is TGTGCCAGCAGCCAAGAACGGCCCACTGGGGCAATCTATGGCTACACCTTC. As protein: CASSQERPTGAIYGYTF.

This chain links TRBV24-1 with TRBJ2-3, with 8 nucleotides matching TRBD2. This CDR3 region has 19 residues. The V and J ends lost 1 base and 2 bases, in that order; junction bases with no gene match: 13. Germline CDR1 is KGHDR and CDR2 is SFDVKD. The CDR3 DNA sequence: TGTGCCACCAGTGATTTAGCGGGGGCGATCCCATCCGACACAGATACGCAGTATTTT. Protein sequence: CATSDLAGAIPSDTDTQYF.

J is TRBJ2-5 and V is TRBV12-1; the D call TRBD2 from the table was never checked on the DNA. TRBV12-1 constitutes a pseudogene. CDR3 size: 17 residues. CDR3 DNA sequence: TGTGCCAGCAGCTTTGCGCGGGGGTGGGAGGGGCAAGAGACCCAGTACTTC. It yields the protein CASSFARGWEGQETQYF.

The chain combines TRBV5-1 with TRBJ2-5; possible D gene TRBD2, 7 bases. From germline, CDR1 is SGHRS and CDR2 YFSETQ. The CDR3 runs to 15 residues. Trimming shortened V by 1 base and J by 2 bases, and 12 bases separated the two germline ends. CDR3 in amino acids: CASSLTRGAQETQYF. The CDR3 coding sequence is TGCGCCAGCAGCTTGACTCGGGGGGCACAAGAGACCCAGTACTTC.

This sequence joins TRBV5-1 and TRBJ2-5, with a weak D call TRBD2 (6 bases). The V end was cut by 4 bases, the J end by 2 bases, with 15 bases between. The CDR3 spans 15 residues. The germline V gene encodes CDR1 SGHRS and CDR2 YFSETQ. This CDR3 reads CASSPRPGLQETQYF. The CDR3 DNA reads TGCGCCAGCAGCCCACGGCCGGGACTTCAAGAGACCCAGTACTTC. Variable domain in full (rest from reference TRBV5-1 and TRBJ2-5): KAGVTQTPRYLIKTRGQQVTLSCSPISGHRSVSWYQQTPGQGLQFLFEYFSETQRNKGNFPGRFSGRQFSNSRSEMNVSTLELGDSALYLCASSPRPGLQETQYFGPGTRLLVL.

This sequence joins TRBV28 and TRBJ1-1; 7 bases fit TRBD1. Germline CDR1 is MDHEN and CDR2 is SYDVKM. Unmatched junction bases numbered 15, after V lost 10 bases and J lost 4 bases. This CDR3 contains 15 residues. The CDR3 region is CATRIRGTLRTEAFF. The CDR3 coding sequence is TGTGCCACCAGAATCAGGGGGACCCTTCGCACTGAAGCTTTCTTT.

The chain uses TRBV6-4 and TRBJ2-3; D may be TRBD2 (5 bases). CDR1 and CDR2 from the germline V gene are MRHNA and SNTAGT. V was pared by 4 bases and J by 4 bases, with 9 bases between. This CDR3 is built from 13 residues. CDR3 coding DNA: TGTGCCAGCAGTGTTGTCGGGGCAGATACGCAGTATTTT. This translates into CASSVVGADTQYF.